The rows below give T cell receptor beta chains drawn from one sample of a study of cytomegalovirus exposure and HLA in healthy donors. Generated by immunoSEQ multiplex PCR, the TCRdb table keeps only in-frame clones and is missing some. The profile covers about 140,000 clones, with about four fifths appearing a single time and roughly 4.7% taken by the ten largest. Sequencing used PBMCs. These TCRs come from a man aged 35 to 55 in good health and CMV-seronegative. The CDR3 runs from the conserved cysteine through the conserved F or W. The D gene is left open where the match is weak. Size is stated for part of the rows, as once, few or many counts, or as a class when the clone is expanded.

V gene	J gene	clone size	D gene	CDR3 protein	CDR3 DNA
TRBV6-6	TRBJ2-3	.	.	CASSYSGGTSTDTQYF	TGTGCCAGCAGTTACTCGGGCGGGACTAGCACAGATACGCAGTATTTT
TRBV11-2	TRBJ2-2	.	TRBD2	CASSLGTRLTGELFF	TGTGCCAGCAGCTTGGGGACTAGACTAACCGGGGAGCTGTTTTTT
TRBV6-5	TRBJ1-5	.	.	CASSPTGNQPQHF	TGTGCCAGCAGTCCGACAGGCAATCAGCCCCAGCATTTT
TRBV28	TRBJ2-2	.	.	CASSLMGADTGELFF	TGTGCCAGCAGTTTAATGGGGGCGGACACCGGGGAGCTGTTTTTT
TRBV7-2	TRBJ2-7	once	TRBD1	CASSSGTGVYEQYF	TGTGCCAGCAGCTCAGGGACAGGGGTCTACGAGCAGTACTTC
TRBV7-8	TRBJ2-7	.	TRBD2	CASSRTSGGVYEQYF	TGTGCCAGCAGCCGGACTAGCGGGGGGGTTTACGAGCAGTACTTC
TRBV9	TRBJ2-2	.	.	CASSAIGTLNTGELFF	TGTGCCAGCAGCGCCATCGGGACTTTGAACACCGGGGAGCTGTTTTTT
TRBV4-3	TRBJ2-7	.	.	CASSQVGAGEQYF	TGCGCCAGCAGCCAAGTAGGGGCTGGTGAGCAGTACTTC
TRBV29-1	TRBJ2-6	.	TRBD1	CSVKPGTGSHSGANVLTF	TGCAGCGTTAAACCTGGGACAGGATCCCACTCTGGGGCCAACGTCCTGACTTTC
TRBV28	TRBJ1-1	.	.	CASSTAGAMGNTEAFF	TGTGCCAGCAGTACCGCGGGCGCTATGGGGAACACTGAAGCTTTCTTT
TRBV6-4	TRBJ2-2	.	.	CASGRTDTGELFF	TGTGCCAGCGGCCGGACTGACACCGGGGAGCTGTTTTTT
TRBV29-1	TRBJ1-4	.	TRBD1	CSVIGQGAGKEKLFF	TGCAGCGTCATAGGACAGGGGGCGGGGAAGGAAAAACTGTTTTTT
TRBV21-1	TRBJ1-4	.	.	CASTGQGIGDNEKLFF	TGTGCCAGTACAGGACAGGGCATTGGTGATAATGAAAAACTGTTTTTT
TRBV11-2	TRBJ1-1	.	.	CASSLVSTRNTEAFF	TGTGCCAGCAGCTTAGTCTCGACAAGGAACACTGAAGCTTTCTTT
TRBV19	TRBJ2-2	.	.	CASSIDDSTGELFF	TGTGCCAGTAGTATAGATGACAGCACCGGGGAGCTGTTTTTT
TRBV6-5	TRBJ1-2	.	.	CASSPGHTIGGYTF	TGTGCCAGCAGCCCGGGACACACGATCGGAGGCTACACCTTC
TRBV2	TRBJ2-4	.	.	CASKETEIAKNIQYF	TGTGCCAGCAAGGAGACGGAGATAGCCAAAAACATTCAGTACTTC